This TCR beta chain was captured in a study of cytomegalovirus exposure and HLA in healthy donors. General study points: One later analysis reportedly identified an Asian-associated ancestry cluster that showed fewer N-insertions than the approximately 700-donor mean. The authors assumed roughly uniform sequencing depth across donors for presence/absence analyses. Information on immune exposure was restricted to one variable (CMV serostatus).

V gave up 4 bases and J gave up 4 bases, with 17 bases separating them. This CDR3 is 15 amino acids long. Germline CDR1 SGHRS, CDR2 YFSETQ. Primers included in the PCR were 60 Vbeta and 13 Jbeta primers. Measured with immunoSEQ multiplex PCR; TCRdb has only the in-frame clones, and not every one. The table shows 150,000 or so clones, with approximately 82% occurring only once. About this clone itself: The target antigen is unknown.

This TCR was recovered from a man between 18 and 29 years old in good health and CMV-seropositive. Sequenced sample: PBMCs. J is TRBJ1-1 and V is TRBV5-1; D gene ambiguous. In nucleotides, the CDR3 is TGCGCCAGCAGCCTCGGGGATTTTACGGCCACTGAAGCTTTCTTT. Its translation is CASSLGDFTATEAFF.